This TCR beta chain was identified during a study of cytomegalovirus exposure and HLA in healthy donors. Germline-derived CDR1 and CDR2 are SGHRS and YFSETQ. This CDR3 is built from 17 residues. Trimming removed 0 bases from V and 0 bases from J; junction bases left unmatched: 8. TCRdb's copy holds only in-frame clones and misses some; the assay was immunoSEQ multiplex PCR. This table holds around 66,000 clones, approximately 97% found once. The sequencing input was PBMCs. This chain links TRBV5-1 with TRBJ1-1, with 7 bases aligning to TRBD1. The receptor's source is a woman between 18 and 30 years old in good health and CMV-seropositive. CDR3 nucleotides: TGCGCCAGCAGCTTGGCCGGCGGCAGGGGGATGAACACTGAAGCTTTCTTT. This codes for CASSLAGGRGMNTEAFF. The whole variable domain, filled in from reference TRBV5-1 and TRBJ1-1, reads KAGVTQTPRYLIKTRGQQVTLSCSPISGHRSVSWYQQTPGQGLQFLFEYFSETQRNKGNFPGRFSGRQFSNSRSEMNVSTLELGDSALYLCASSLAGGRGMNTEAFFGQGTRLTVV.